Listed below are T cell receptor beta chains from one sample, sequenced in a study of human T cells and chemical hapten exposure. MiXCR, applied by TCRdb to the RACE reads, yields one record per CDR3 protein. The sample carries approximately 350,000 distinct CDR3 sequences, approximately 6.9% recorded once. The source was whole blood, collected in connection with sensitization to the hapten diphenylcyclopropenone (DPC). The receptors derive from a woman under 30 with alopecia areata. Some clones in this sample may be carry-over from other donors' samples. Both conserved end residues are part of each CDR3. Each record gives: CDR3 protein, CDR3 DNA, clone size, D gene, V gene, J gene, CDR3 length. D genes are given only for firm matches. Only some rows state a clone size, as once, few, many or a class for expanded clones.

CDR3: CASSHTGGDTQYF; DNA: TGTGCCAGCAGCCATACAGGAGGCGATACGCAGTATTTT; size: once; D: -; V: TRBV3-1; J: TRBJ2-3; length: 13
CDR3: CASSQDPTSGAATDTQYF; DNA: TGCGCCAGCAGCCAAGATCCGACTAGCGGGGCGGCCACAGATACGCAGTATTTT; size: few; D: TRBD2; V: TRBV4-3; J: TRBJ2-3; length: 18
CDR3: CASSLSAVGDTQYF; DNA: TGTGCCAGCAGCTTATCAGCGGTTGGGGATACGCAGTATTTT; size: many; D: -; V: TRBV7-9; J: TRBJ2-3; length: 14
CDR3: CASSPQGRGGTEAFF; DNA: TGTGCCAGCAGCCCTCAGGGGAGAGGGGGCACTGAAGCTTTCTTT; size: -; D: -; V: TRBV28; J: TRBJ1-1; length: 15
CDR3: CASWADGTEAFF; DNA: TGTGCCAGCTGGGCCGACGGAACTGAAGCTTTCTTT; size: few; D: -; V: TRBV18; J: TRBJ1-1; length: 12
CDR3: CSVEVPTTENTEAFF; DNA: TGCAGCGTTGAAGTCCCGACGACAGAGAACACTGAAGCTTTCTTT; size: many; D: -; V: TRBV29-1; J: TRBJ1-1; length: 15
CDR3: CASSGQDEKLFF; DNA: TGTGCCAGCAGCGGCCAAGATGAAAAACTGTTTTTT; size: many; D: -; V: TRBV6-6; J: TRBJ1-4; length: 12
CDR3: CASSAGQASTDTQYF; DNA: TGTGCCAGCAGCGCGGGACAGGCGAGCACAGATACGCAGTATTTT; size: -; D: TRBD1; V: TRBV6-4; J: TRBJ2-3; length: 15
CDR3: CASSLRFPGDYEQYF; DNA: TGTGCCAGCAGTTTACGGTTTCCAGGGGACTACGAGCAGTACTTC; size: many; D: -; V: TRBV12-3/TRBV12-4; J: TRBJ2-7; length: 15
CDR3: CASSQDSGTGRSMGSPLHF; DNA: TGCGCCAGCAGCCAAGATTCCGGGACAGGACGTTCGATGGGATCACCCCTCCACTTT; size: many; D: TRBD1; V: TRBV4-3; J: TRBJ1-6; length: 19
CDR3: CSAPRAGGPDTQYF; DNA: TGCAGTGCCCCAAGGGCGGGGGGGCCAGATACGCAGTATTTT; size: many; D: TRBD2; V: TRBV20-1; J: TRBJ2-3; length: 14
CDR3: CASSLGIGGAYGYTF; DNA: TGTGCCAGCAGTTTGGGGATAGGGGGCGCCTATGGCTACACCTTC; size: -; D: TRBD1; V: TRBV27; J: TRBJ1-2; length: 15
CDR3: CASSPPMDTEAFF; DNA: TGTGCCAGCAGCCCCCCTATGGACACTGAAGCTTTCTTT; size: -; D: -; V: TRBV7-8; J: TRBJ1-1; length: 13
CDR3: CSVWSTLYTQYF; DNA: TGCAGCGTCTGGAGCACGTTGTATACGCAGTATTTT; size: -; D: -; V: TRBV29-1; J: TRBJ2-3; length: 12
CDR3: CSASPGEYGTGVYEQYF; DNA: TGCAGCGCAAGCCCCGGGGAATACGGGACAGGGGTATACGAGCAGTACTTC; size: many; D: TRBD1; V: TRBV29-1; J: TRBJ2-7; length: 17